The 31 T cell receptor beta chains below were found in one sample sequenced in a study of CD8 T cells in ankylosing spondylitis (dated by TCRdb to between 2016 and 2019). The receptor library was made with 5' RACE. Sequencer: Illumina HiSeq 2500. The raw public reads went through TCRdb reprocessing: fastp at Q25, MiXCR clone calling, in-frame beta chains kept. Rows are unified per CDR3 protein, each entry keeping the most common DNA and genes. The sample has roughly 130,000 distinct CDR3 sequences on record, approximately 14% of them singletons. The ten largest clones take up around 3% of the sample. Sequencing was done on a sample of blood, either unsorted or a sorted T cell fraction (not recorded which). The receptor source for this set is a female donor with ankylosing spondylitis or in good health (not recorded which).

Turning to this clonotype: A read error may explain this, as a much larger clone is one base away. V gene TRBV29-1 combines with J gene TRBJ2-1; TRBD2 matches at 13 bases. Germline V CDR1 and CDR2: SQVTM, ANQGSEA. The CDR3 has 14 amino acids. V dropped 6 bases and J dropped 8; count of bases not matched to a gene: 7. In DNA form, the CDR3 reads TGCAGCGTGGCCGGGACTAGCGGGAACCATGAGCAGTTCTTC. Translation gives CSVAGTSGNHEQFF.

This chain's CDR3 is CSAREGRENTEAFF. The CDR3 region has the DNA TGCAGTGCTAGAGAGGGACGGGAGAACACTGAAGCTTTCTTT. The chain links TRBV20-1 to TRBJ1-1; TRBD1 is a possible D gene (5 bases). Between the trimmed V and J ends, which lost 0 bases and 1 base, there was a span of 9 bases. This CDR3 has 14 residues. Looked up from germline, CDR1 is DFQATT and CDR2 is SNEGSKA (reference sequence).

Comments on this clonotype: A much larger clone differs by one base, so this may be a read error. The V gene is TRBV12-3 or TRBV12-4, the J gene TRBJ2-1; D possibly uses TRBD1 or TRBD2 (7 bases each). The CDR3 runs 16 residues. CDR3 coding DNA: TGTGCCGGCAGTCGCAGGGGGAGCGGGGTTAACAATGAGCAGTTCTTC. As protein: CAGSRRGSGVNNEQFF.

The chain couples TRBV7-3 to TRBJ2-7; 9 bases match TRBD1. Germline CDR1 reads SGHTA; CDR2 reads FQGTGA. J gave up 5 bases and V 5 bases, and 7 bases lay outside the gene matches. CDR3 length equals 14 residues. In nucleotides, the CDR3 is TGTGCCAGCAGCCCTGGGACAGGGATGAACGAGCAGTACTTC. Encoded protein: CASSPGTGMNEQYF.

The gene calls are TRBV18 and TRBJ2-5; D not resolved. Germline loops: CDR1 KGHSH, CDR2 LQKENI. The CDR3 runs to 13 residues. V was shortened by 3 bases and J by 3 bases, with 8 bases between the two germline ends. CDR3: CASSPSGEETQYF. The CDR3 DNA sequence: TGTGCCAGCTCACCTTCTGGGGAAGAGACCCAGTACTTC.

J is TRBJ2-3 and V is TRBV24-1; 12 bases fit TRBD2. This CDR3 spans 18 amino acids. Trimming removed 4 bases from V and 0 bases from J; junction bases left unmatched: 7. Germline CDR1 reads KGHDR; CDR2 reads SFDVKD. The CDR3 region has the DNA TGTGCCACCAGTGACGCCCCTAGCGGGGGGGTAAGCACAGATACGCAGTATTTT. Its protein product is CATSDAPSGGVSTDTQYF.

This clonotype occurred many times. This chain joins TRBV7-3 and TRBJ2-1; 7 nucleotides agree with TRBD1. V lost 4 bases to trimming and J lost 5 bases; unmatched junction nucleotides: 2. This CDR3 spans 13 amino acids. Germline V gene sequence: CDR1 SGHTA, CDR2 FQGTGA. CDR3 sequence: CASSWGQNNEQFF. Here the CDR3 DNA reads TGTGCCAGCAGCTGGGGACAGAACAATGAGCAGTTCTTC.

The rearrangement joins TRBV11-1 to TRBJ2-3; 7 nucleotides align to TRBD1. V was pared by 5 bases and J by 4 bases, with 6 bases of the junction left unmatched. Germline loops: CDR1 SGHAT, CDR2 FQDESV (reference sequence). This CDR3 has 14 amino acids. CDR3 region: CASSIHRGSDTQYF. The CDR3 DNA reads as TGTGCCAGCAGCATTCACAGGGGCTCAGATACGCAGTATTTT.

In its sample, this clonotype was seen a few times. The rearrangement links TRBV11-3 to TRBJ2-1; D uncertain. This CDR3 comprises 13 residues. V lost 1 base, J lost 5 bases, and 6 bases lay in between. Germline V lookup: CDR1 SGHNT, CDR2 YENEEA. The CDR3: CASSLGSNNEQFF. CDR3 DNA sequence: TGTGCCAGCAGCTTAGGTTCAAACAATGAGCAGTTCTTC.

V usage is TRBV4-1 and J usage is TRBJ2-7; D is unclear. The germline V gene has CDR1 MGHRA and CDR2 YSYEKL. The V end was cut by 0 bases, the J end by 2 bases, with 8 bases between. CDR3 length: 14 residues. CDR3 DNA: TGCGCCAGCAGCCAAGAGGTGAAAACCTACGAGCAGTACTTC. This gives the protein CASSQEVKTYEQYF.

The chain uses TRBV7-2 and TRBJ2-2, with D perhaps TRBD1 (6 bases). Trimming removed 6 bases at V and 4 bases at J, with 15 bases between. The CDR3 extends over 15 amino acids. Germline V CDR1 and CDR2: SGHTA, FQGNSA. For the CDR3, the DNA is TGTGCCAGCAGACTGACAGGAAAGCGCACCGGGGAGCTGTTTTTT. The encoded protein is CASRLTGKRTGELFF.

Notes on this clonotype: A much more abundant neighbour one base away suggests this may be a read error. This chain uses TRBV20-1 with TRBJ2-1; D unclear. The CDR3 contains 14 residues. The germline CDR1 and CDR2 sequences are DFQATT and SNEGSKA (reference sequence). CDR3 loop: CSARDQSSSNEQFF. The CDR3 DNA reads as TGCAGTGCTAGAGACCAGAGCTCCTCCAATGAGCAGTTCTTC.

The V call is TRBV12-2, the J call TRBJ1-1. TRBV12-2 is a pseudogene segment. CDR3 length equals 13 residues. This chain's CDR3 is CASRLAGVAEAFF. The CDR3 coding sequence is TGTGCAAGTCGCTTAGCCGGGGTCGCTGAAGCTTTCTTT.

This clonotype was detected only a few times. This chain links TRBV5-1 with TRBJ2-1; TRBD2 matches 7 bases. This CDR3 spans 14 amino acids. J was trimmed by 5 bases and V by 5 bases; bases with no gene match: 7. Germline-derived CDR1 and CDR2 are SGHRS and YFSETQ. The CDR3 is CASSPVAGDNEQFF. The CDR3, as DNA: TGCGCCAGCAGTCCGGTTGCGGGGGACAATGAGCAGTTCTTC.

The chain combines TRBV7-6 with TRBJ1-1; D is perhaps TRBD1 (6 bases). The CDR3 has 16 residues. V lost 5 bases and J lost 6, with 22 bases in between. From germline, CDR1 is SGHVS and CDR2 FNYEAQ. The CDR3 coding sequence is TGTGCCAGCAGCGTAACCGCCGGGACACCTTTTGCTGAAGCTTTCTTT. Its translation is CASSVTAGTPFAEAFF.

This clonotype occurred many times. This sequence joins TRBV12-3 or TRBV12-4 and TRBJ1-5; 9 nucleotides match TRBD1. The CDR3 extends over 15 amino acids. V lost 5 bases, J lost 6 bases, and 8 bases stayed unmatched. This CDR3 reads CASSIPGQGPQPQHF. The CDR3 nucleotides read TGTGCCAGCAGTATCCCGGGACAGGGACCTCAGCCCCAGCATTTT.

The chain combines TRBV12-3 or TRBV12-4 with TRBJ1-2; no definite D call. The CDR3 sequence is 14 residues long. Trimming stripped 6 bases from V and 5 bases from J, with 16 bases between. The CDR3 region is CASSPEPLRYGYTF. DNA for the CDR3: TGTGCCAGCAGCCCGGAGCCGCTTCGGTATGGCTACACCTTC.

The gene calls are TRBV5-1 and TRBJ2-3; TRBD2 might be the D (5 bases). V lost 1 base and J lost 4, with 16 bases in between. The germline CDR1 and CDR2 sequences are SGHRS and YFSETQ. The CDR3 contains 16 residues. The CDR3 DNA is TGCGCCAGCAGCTTGAATTCGGGGTTAGCCGCAGATACGCAGTATTTT. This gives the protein CASSLNSGLAADTQYF.

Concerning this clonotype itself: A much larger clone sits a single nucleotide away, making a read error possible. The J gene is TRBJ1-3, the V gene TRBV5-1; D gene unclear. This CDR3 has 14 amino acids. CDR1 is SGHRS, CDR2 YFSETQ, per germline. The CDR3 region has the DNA TGCGCCAGCAGCTTGTATACCTCTGTAAACACCATATATTTT. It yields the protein CASSLYTSVNTIYF.

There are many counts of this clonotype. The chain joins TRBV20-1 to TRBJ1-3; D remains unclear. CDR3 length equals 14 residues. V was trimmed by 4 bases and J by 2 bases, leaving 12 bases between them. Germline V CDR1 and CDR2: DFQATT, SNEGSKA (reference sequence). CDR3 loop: CSAKPVLAGNTIYF. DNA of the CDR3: TGCAGTGCTAAGCCCGTCCTGGCTGGAAACACCATATATTTT.

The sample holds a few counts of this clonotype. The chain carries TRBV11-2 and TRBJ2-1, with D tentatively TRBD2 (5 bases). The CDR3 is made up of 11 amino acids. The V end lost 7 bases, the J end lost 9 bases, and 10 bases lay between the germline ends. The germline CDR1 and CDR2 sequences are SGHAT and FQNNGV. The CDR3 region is CASTQAGEQFF. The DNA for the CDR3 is TGTGCCAGCACCCAGGCGGGTGAGCAGTTCTTC.

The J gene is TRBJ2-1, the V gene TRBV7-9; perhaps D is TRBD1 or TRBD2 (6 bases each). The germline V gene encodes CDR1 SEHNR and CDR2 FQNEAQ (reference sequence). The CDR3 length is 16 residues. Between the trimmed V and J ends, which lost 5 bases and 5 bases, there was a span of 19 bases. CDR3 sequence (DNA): TGTGCCAGCAGCCCGCGTCGGGGGCGACTAGACAATGAGCAGTTCTTC. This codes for CASSPRRGRLDNEQFF.

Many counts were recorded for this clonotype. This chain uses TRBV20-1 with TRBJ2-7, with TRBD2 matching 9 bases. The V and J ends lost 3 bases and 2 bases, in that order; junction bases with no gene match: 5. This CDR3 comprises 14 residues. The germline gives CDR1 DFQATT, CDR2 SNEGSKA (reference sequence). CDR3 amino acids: CSASAGGRTYEQYF. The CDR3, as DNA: TGCAGTGCTAGCGCGGGGGGGCGCACCTACGAGCAGTACTTC.

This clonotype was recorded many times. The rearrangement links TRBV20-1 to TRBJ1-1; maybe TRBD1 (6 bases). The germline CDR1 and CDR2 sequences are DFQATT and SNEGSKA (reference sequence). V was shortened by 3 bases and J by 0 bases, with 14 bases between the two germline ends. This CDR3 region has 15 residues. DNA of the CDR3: TGCAGTGCTAGGGACAGCGGCGAAATGAACACTGAAGCTTTCTTT. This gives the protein CSARDSGEMNTEAFF.

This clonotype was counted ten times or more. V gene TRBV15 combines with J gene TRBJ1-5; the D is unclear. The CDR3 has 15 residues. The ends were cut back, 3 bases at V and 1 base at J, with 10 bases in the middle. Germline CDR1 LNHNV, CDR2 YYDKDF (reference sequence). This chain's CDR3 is CATSRTGRSNQPQHF. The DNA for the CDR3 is TGTGCCACCAGCAGGACTGGGCGAAGCAATCAGCCCCAGCATTTT.

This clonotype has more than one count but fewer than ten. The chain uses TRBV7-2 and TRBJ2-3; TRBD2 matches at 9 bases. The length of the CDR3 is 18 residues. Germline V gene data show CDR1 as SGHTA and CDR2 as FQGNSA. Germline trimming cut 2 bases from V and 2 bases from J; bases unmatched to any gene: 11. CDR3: CASSLRSGGFINTDTQYF. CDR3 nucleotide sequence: TGTGCCAGCAGCTTACGCAGCGGGGGGTTTATAAACACAGATACGCAGTATTTT. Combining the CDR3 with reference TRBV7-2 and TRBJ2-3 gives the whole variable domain GAGVSQSPSNKVTEKGKDVELRCDPISGHTALYWYRQSLGQGLEFLIYFQGNSAPDKSGLPSDRFSAERTGGSVSTLTIQRTQQEDSAVYLCASSLRSGGFINTDTQYFGPGTRLTVL.

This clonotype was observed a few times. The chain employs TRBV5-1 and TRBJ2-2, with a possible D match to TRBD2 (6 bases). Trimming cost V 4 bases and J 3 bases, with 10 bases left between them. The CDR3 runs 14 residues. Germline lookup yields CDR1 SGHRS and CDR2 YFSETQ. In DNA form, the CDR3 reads TGCGCCAGCAGCCGCTGGAGGGACACCGGGGAGCTGTTTTTT. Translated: CASSRWRDTGELFF.

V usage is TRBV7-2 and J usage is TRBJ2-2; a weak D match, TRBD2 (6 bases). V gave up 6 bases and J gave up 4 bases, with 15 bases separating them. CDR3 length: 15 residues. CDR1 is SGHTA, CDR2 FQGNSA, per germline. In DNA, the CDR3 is TGTGCCAGCAGTTGGACTACCATGGGCACCGGGGAGCTGTTTTTT. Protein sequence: CASSWTTMGTGELFF.

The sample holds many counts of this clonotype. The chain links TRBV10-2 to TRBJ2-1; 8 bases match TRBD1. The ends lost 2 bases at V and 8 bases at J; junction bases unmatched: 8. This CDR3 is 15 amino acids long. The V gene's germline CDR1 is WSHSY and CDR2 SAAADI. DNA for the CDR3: TGCGCCAGCAGTGAGGAAGGACAGGGTAAACATGAGCAGTTCTTC. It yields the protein CASSEEGQGKHEQFF.

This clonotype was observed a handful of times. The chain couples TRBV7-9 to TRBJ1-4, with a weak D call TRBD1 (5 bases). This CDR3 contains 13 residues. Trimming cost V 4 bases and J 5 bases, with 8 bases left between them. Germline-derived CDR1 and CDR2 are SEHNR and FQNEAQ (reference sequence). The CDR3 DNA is TGTGCCAGCAGCTGGGACGGAAATGAAAAACTGTTTTTT. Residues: CASSWDGNEKLFF.

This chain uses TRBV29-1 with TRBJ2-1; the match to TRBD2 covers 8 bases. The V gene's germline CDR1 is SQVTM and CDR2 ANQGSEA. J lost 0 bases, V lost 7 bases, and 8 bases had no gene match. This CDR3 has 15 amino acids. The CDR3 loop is CSAPGGASSYNEQFF. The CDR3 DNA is TGCAGCGCTCCCGGGGGGGCTAGCTCCTACAATGAGCAGTTCTTC.